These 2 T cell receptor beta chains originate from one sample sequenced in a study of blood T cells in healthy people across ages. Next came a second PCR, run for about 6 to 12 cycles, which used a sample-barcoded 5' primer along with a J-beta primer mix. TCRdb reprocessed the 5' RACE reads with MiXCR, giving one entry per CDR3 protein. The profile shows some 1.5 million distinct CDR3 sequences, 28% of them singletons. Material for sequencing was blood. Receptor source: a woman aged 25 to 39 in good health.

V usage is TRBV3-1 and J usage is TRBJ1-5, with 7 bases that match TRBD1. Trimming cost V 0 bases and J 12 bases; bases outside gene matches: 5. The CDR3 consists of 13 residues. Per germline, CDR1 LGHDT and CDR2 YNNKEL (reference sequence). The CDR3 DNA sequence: TGTGCCAGCAGCCAAGATCGCGACAGGGTCCAGCATTTT. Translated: CASSQDRDRVQHF.

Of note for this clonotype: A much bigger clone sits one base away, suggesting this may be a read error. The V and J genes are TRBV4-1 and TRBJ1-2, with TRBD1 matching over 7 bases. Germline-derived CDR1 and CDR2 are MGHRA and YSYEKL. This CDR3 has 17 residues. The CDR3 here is CASSRGQVDGTAYGHTF. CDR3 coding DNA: TGCGCCAGCAGCCGCGGACAGGTAGACGGTACTGCCTATGGCCACACCTTC.